Listed below are T cell receptor beta chains from one sample, sequenced in a study of vaccination and CD4 T cells after COVID-19. MiXCR, applied by TCRdb to the PCR reads, yields one record per CDR3 protein. The sample records thousands of distinct CDR3 sequences, about 35% being singletons. The antigens of these receptors remain unknown. The sequenced material came from CD4+ T cells from blood, cultured in vitro. Receptor source: a human donor in good health. CDR3s include the opening cysteine and the closing phenylalanine or tryptophan. Each record gives: D gene, clone size, V gene, J gene, CDR3 protein, CDR3 DNA. D genes are given only for firm matches. Size is omitted from some rows. Given values are once, few, many or a class for expanded clones.

D: .; size: few; V: TRBV7-3; J: TRBJ2-2; CDR3: CASSREGTSGELFF; DNA: TGTGCCAGCAGCCGAGAAGGTACTTCCGGGGAGCTGTTTTTT
D: .; size: .; V: TRBV6-1; J: TRBJ2-7; CDR3: CASRGGYLYEQYF; DNA: TGTGCCAGCAGAGGGGGGTACCTCTACGAGCAGTACTTC
D: .; size: .; V: TRBV6-1; J: TRBJ1-1; CDR3: CASKREVYEAFF; DNA: TGTGCCAGCAAGCGGGAGGTTTATGAAGCTTTCTTT
D: TRBD1; size: .; V: TRBV7-3; J: TRBJ1-1; CDR3: CASSLTKTGDTEAFF; DNA: TGTGCCAGCAGCTTAACGAAAACAGGGGACACTGAAGCTTTCTTT
D: .; size: .; V: TRBV7-6; J: TRBJ2-5; CDR3: CASSVTGGANQETQYF; DNA: TGTGCCAGCAGCGTCACAGGGGGGGCCAACCAAGAGACCCAGTACTTC
D: TRBD2; size: .; V: TRBV20-1; J: TRBJ2-1; CDR3: CSAVLAGGPNEQFF; DNA: TGCAGTGCAGTACTAGCGGGGGGGCCCAATGAGCAGTTCTTC
D: .; size: .; V: TRBV10-3; J: TRBJ1-2; CDR3: CAISINSDSSYGYTF; DNA: TGTGCCATCAGTATTAATAGCGACAGCTCCTATGGCTACACCTTC
D: .; size: few; V: TRBV10-1; J: TRBJ1-3; CDR3: CASSEGSPGNTIYF; DNA: TGCGCCAGCAGTGAGGGGAGTCCTGGAAACACCATATATTTT
D: .; size: few; V: TRBV18; J: TRBJ2-5; CDR3: CASSPPGVGTQYF; DNA: TGTGCCAGCTCACCACCAGGGGTCGGGACCCAGTACTTC
D: .; size: .; V: TRBV5-6; J: TRBJ1-3; CDR3: CASRGIGNTIYF; DNA: TGTGCCAGCAGAGGGATAGGAAACACCATATATTTT
D: .; size: .; V: TRBV15; J: TRBJ2-4; CDR3: CATSRDPGQGEQYF; DNA: TGTGCCACCAGCAGAGATCCGGGGCAGGGAGAGCAGTACTTC
D: .; size: .; V: TRBV6-4; J: TRBJ1-1; CDR3: CASSSSPGNTEAFF; DNA: TGTGCCAGCAGTAGCTCACCAGGGAACACTGAAGCTTTCTTT
D: TRBD1; size: .; V: TRBV7-8; J: TRBJ1-3; CDR3: CASRRGQGLISGNTIYF; DNA: TGTGCCAGCCGCCGGGGACAGGGCCTCATCTCTGGAAACACCATATATTTT
D: TRBD2; size: few; V: TRBV15; J: TRBJ2-3; CDR3: CATSTSGGATDTQYF; DNA: TGTGCCACCAGCACTAGCGGGGGGGCCACAGATACGCAGTATTTT
D: TRBD1; size: .; V: TRBV10-1; J: TRBJ1-6; CDR3: CASLYPGGRPLHF; DNA: TGCGCCAGCCTCTATCCAGGGGGGCGGCCCCTCCACTTT
D: .; size: .; V: TRBV20-1; J: TRBJ1-5; CDR3: CSASDSSNQPQHF; DNA: TGCAGTGCAAGCGACAGTAGCAATCAGCCCCAGCATTTT
D: TRBD1; size: .; V: TRBV7-9; J: TRBJ1-5; CDR3: CASSEQGNGQPQHF; DNA: TGTGCCAGCAGTGAACAGGGGAACGGTCAGCCCCAGCATTTT
D: .; size: .; V: TRBV5-1; J: TRBJ1-6; CDR3: CASSLTGMNSPLHF; DNA: TGCGCCAGCAGCTTGACTGGTATGAATTCACCCCTCCACTTT
D: .; size: few; V: TRBV10-3; J: TRBJ1-5; CDR3: CAISESIAGGYSNQPQHF; DNA: TGTGCCATCAGTGAGTCGATTGCCGGGGGTTATAGCAATCAGCCCCAGCATTTT
D: .; size: few; V: TRBV12-3/TRBV12-4; J: TRBJ1-2; CDR3: CASSPGRGVTYGYTF; DNA: TGTGCCAGCAGCCCCGGGCGGGGGGTGACCTATGGCTACACCTTC
D: TRBD2; size: .; V: TRBV7-6; J: TRBJ2-7; CDR3: CASSSWTSGAEQYF; DNA: TGTGCCAGCAGCTCGTGGACTAGCGGGGCCGAGCAGTACTTC
D: .; size: hyperexpanded; V: TRBV30; J: TRBJ1-2; CDR3: CAWSVQPRGYTF; DNA: TGTGCCTGGAGTGTACAGCCTCGTGGCTACACCTTC